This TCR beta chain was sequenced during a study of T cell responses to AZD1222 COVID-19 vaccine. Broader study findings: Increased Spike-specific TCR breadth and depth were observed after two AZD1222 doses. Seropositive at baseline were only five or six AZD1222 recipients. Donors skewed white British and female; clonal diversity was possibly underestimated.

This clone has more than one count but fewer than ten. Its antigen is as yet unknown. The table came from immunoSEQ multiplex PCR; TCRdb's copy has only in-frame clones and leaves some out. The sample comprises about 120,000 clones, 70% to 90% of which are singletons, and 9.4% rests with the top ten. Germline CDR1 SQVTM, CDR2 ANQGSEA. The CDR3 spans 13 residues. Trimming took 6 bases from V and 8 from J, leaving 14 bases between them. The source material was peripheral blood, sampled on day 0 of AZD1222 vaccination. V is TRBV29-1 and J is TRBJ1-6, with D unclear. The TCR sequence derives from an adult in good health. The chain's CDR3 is CSVAVTRDSPLHF. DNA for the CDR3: TGCAGCGTCGCCGTCACGAGGGATTCACCCCTCCACTTT.